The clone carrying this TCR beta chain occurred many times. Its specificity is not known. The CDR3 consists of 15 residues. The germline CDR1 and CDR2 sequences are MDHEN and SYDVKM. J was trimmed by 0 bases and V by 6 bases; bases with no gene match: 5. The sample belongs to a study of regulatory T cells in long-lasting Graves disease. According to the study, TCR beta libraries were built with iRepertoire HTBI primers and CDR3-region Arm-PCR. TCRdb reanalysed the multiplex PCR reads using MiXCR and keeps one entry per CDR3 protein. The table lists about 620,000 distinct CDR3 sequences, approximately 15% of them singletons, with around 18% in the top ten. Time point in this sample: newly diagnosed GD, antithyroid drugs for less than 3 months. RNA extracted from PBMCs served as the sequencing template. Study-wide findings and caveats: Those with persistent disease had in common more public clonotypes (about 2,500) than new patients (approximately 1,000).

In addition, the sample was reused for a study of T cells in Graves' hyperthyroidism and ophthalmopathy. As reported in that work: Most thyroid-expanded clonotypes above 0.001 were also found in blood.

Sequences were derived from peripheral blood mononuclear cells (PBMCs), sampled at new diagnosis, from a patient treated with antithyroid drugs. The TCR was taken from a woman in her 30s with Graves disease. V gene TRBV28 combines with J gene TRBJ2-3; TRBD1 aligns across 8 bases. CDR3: CASRQDRVSTDTQYF. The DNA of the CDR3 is TGTGCCAGCAGACAGGACAGGGTCAGCACAGATACGCAGTATTTT.